This T cell receptor (beta chain) comes out of a study of blood T cell repertoires in COVID-19. Overall study: Sources were T cells, B-cell-depleted T cells, or PBMCs; the material itself was cDNA or gDNA.

Produced via immunoSEQ multiplex PCR; TCRdb's table is partial and in-frame only. This table has about 240,000 clones, roughly 87% appearing once. Unmatched junction bases numbered 8, after V lost 1 base and J lost 3 bases. The length of the CDR3 is 17 residues. Looked up from germline, CDR1 is SGHDN and CDR2 is FVKESK. Sequences were obtained from peripheral blood. This TCR was recovered from a man in his sixties who had recovered from COVID-19. The gene calls are TRBV14 and TRBJ2-3; 9 bases match TRBD1. CDR3 DNA sequence: TGTGCCAGCAGCCAAGTTTGGACAGGGGCTAGGACAGATACGCAGTATTTT. It yields the protein CASSQVWTGARTDTQYF. The full variable domain, in which reference TRBV14 and TRBJ2-3 provide the parts outside the CDR3, is EAGVTQFPSHSVIEKGQTVTLRCDPISGHDNLYWYRRVMGKEIKFLLHFVKESKQDESGMPNNRFLAERTGGTYSTLKVQPAELEDSGVYFCASSQVWTGARTDTQYFGPGTRLTVL.